The sequence of this T cell receptor beta chain was determined in a study of blood T cells in healthy people across ages. Study results and caveats: Without sorted subsets, naive and antigen-experienced compartments could not be conclusively compared.

For this clonotype: Antigen specificity is unknown.

A J-beta primer mix and a sample-barcoded 5' primer were used in a second PCR of about 7 to 12 cycles. TCRdb ran MiXCR on the 5' RACE reads and lists one entry per CDR3 protein. This sample has about 650,000 distinct CDR3 sequences, with roughly 30% found just once. Germline-derived CDR1 and CDR2 are SGHKS and YYEKEE (reference sequence). Trimming removed 0 bases from V and 0 bases from J, with 9 bases in between. This CDR3 is 15 amino acids long. The gene calls are TRBV5-5 and TRBJ2-5; perhaps TRBD1 as D (5 bases). The sequence derives from a woman of 80 years or more in good health. Sequenced input: blood. CDR3 in amino acids: CASSLDGADQETQYF. In DNA form, the CDR3 reads TGTGCCAGCAGCTTGGATGGGGCGGACCAAGAGACCCAGTACTTC.